The 25 T cell receptor beta chains below were found in one sample sequenced in a study of blood T cell repertoires in COVID-19. Measured with immunoSEQ multiplex PCR; TCRdb has only the in-frame clones, and not every one. The profile covers 150,000 or so clones, with 84% appearing a single time and 7.5% to 9.5% taken by the ten largest. Input material: peripheral blood. All receptors come from a man in his forties who had recovered from COVID-19.

The chain has TRBV25-1 and TRBJ2-7, with D tentatively TRBD2 (6 bases). The V end lost 4 bases, the J end lost 8 bases, and 15 bases lay between the germline ends. Per the germline V gene, CDR1 is MGHDK and CDR2 is SYGVNS. The CDR3 is made up of 13 amino acids. CDR3 sequence (DNA): TGTGCCAGCAGTGTCACTAGCTCAGGGCAGCAGTACTTC. Protein sequence: CASSVTSSGQQYF.

This clone occurred once. The chain carries TRBV7-2 and TRBJ1-4; no clear D gene. Per the germline V gene, CDR1 is SGHTA and CDR2 is FQGNSA. The CDR3 is 12 amino acids. Trimming cost V 5 bases and J 7 bases, with 8 bases left between them. CDR3 loop: CASSPAFEKLFF. CDR3 sequence (DNA): TGTGCCAGCAGCCCCGCGTTTGAAAAACTGTTTTTT. Together with reference TRBV7-2 and TRBJ1-4, the CDR3 gives the full variable domain: GAGVSQSPSNKVTEKGKDVELRCDPISGHTALYWYRQSLGQGLEFLIYFQGNSAPDKSGLPSDRFSAERTGGSVSTLTIQRTQQEDSAVYLCASSPAFEKLFFGSGTQLSVL.

The rearrangement uses TRBV11-3 and TRBJ1-1; D is perhaps TRBD1 (5 bases). The CDR3 covers 15 residues. Looked up from germline, CDR1 is SGHNT and CDR2 is YENEEA. V was trimmed by 8 bases and J by 5 bases, leaving 21 bases between them. CDR3 loop: CASAKGRRSGTEAFF. DNA of the CDR3: TGTGCCAGCGCAAAGGGGCGCAGGTCAGGGACTGAAGCTTTCTTT.

V and J are TRBV9 and TRBJ2-1; TRBD2 is a possible D gene (5 bases). This CDR3 region has 17 residues. Germline V gene lookup returns CDR1 SGDLS and CDR2 YYNGEE. V lost 0 bases to trimming and J lost 4 bases, with 17 bases between them. This chain's CDR3 is CASSVEGSPRDYNEQFF. CDR3 DNA sequence: TGTGCCAGCAGCGTAGAAGGGTCTCCGAGGGATTACAATGAGCAGTTCTTC.

The chain combines TRBV7-2 with TRBJ2-5, with TRBD2 matching over 13 bases. This CDR3 has 15 residues. The trim removed 3 bases at V and 4 bases at J, leaving 2 bases unmatched. The V gene's germline CDR1 is SGHTA and CDR2 FQGNSA. CDR3 residues: CASSLGLAGRETQYF. The CDR3 coding sequence is TGTGCCAGCAGCTTGGGACTAGCGGGGCGAGAGACCCAGTACTTC. Combining the CDR3 with reference TRBV7-2 and TRBJ2-5 gives the whole variable domain GAGVSQSPSNKVTEKGKDVELRCDPISGHTALYWYRQSLGQGLEFLIYFQGNSAPDKSGLPSDRFSAERTGGSVSTLTIQRTQQEDSAVYLCASSLGLAGRETQYFGPGTRLLVL.

V is TRBV13 and J is TRBJ2-3, with 12 nucleotides matching TRBD2. The germline V gene has CDR1 PRHDT and CDR2 FYEKMQ (reference sequence). Trimming took 5 bases from V and 5 from J; bases not matched to a gene: 5. CDR3 length: 15 residues. CDR3 region: CASSTRTSGVDTQYF. CDR3 in DNA: TGTGCCAGCAGCACTCGGACTAGCGGGGTAGATACGCAGTATTTT. Full variable domain (rest looked up from reference TRBV13 and TRBJ2-3): AAGVIQSPRHLIKEKRETATLKCYPIPRHDTVYWYQQGPGQDPQFLISFYEKMQSDKGSIPDRFSAQQFSDYHSELNMSSLELGDSALYFCASSTRTSGVDTQYFGPGTRLTVL.

V is TRBV6-5 and J is TRBJ2-3, with D possibly matching TRBD1 (7 bases). Germline V lookup: CDR1 MNHEY, CDR2 SVGAGI. The V end was cut by 5 bases, the J end by 11 bases, with 20 bases between. The CDR3 consists of 14 residues. The CDR3, as DNA: TGTGCCAGCAGTCGACTCGGGGGAGGACAGGAGCAGTATTTT. It translates to CASSRLGGGQEQYF.

The V gene is TRBV6-6, the J gene TRBJ2-7; no clear D gene. V dropped 2 bases and J dropped 2 bases, with 7 bases sitting between them. The CDR3 is 13 residues long. From germline, CDR1 is MNHNY and CDR2 SVGAGI (reference sequence). DNA of the CDR3: TGTGCCAGCAGTTACGAGAGAACCTACGAGCAGTACTTC. Its translation: CASSYERTYEQYF.

This sequence joins TRBV7-8 and TRBJ2-7; TRBD1 aligns across 7 bases. Germline V CDR1 and CDR2: SGHVS, FQNEAQ. Unmatched junction bases numbered 9, after V lost 2 bases and J lost 8 bases. The CDR3 contains 14 residues. The CDR3 sequence is CASSLSGQARKQYF. Here the CDR3 DNA reads TGTGCCAGCAGCTTATCCGGACAGGCTCGCAAGCAGTACTTC.

The chain combines TRBV24-1 with TRBJ2-3; 11 nucleotides align to TRBD1. Trimming took 5 bases from V and 5 from J; bases not matched to a gene: 5. Germline CDR1 KGHDR, CDR2 SFDVKD. The CDR3 sequence is 15 residues long. The CDR3 nucleotides are TGTGCCACCAGTGTTCCCGGGACAGGGGGAGATACGCAGTATTTT. Residues: CATSVPGTGGDTQYF.

DNA of the CDR3: TGTGCCAGCAGCTCGGGGGGCAGGGGATTTACTGAAGCTTTCTTT. Translating gives CASSSGGRGFTEAFF. V gene TRBV5-8 combines with J gene TRBJ1-1; D is perhaps TRBD1 (6 bases). The germline CDR1 and CDR2 sequences are SGHTS and YDEGEE. Trimming took 3 bases from V and 5 from J, leaving 17 bases between them. The CDR3 runs to 15 residues.

The gene calls are TRBV29-1 and TRBJ1-2, with TRBD1 matching over 10 bases. V gave up 7 bases and J gave up 4 bases; unmatched junction bases: 12. Germline-derived CDR1 and CDR2 are SQVTM and ANQGSEA. CDR3 length equals 15 residues. CDR3 residues: CSANLPGQGSYGYTF. The CDR3 DNA sequence: TGCAGCGCAAATCTCCCGGGACAGGGGAGCTATGGCTACACCTTC. The entire variable domain, with the rest obtained from reference TRBV29-1 and TRBJ1-2, is as follows: SAVISQKPSRDICQRGTSLTIQCQVDSQVTMMFWYRQQPGQSLTLIATANQGSEATYESGFVIDKFPISRPNLTFSTLTVSNMSPEDSSIYLCSANLPGQGSYGYTFGSGTRLTVV.

This clone was observed a handful of times. This chain uses TRBV27 with TRBJ1-1; TRBD1 matches 7 bases. CDR1 MNHEY and CDR2 SMNVEV come from the germline V gene (reference sequence). The V and J ends lost 2 bases and 2 bases, in that order; junction bases with no gene match: 2. The CDR3 consists of 14 residues. The CDR3 sequence is CASSLTGDNTEAFF. The CDR3 nucleotides are TGTGCCAGCAGTTTAACAGGGGATAACACTGAAGCTTTCTTT.

This rearrangement joins TRBV19 to TRBJ1-6, with 10 bases lining up with TRBD1. J lost 8 bases, V lost 3 bases, and 4 bases had no gene match. Germline V gene sequence: CDR1 LNHDA, CDR2 SQIVND (reference sequence). The CDR3 extends over 15 amino acids. DNA of the CDR3: TGTGCCAGTAGTATGGGGGGACAGGGGTATTCACCCCTCCACTTT. Its translation: CASSMGGQGYSPLHF.

The chain links TRBV27 to TRBJ2-5; 7 bases are a match to TRBD2. With 0 bases clipped from V and 2 bases from J, the junction kept 3 bases outside the gene matches. CDR1 and CDR2 (germline): MNHEY, SMNVEV (reference sequence). This CDR3 has 15 residues. The DNA for the CDR3 is TGTGCCAGCAGTTTATCGAGTAGCGGGCAAGAGACCCAGTACTTC. This codes for CASSLSSSGQETQYF.

The sample holds one count of this clone. The chain couples TRBV27 to TRBJ2-7; 9 nucleotides agree with TRBD1. After removal of 5 bases from V and 2 bases from J, the junction contained 4 bases not matched to a gene. The CDR3 has 14 residues. CDR1 is MNHEY, CDR2 SMNVEV, per germline (reference sequence). CDR3 bases: TGTGCCAGCAGTGGGGACAGGGCCGCCTACGAGCAGTACTTC. Protein: CASSGDRAAYEQYF.

V usage is TRBV6-2 or TRBV6-3 and J usage is TRBJ1-2; D not certain. Germline CDR1 is MNHEY and CDR2 is SVGEGT. The CDR3 is 12 residues long. V lost 6 bases and J lost 6, with 11 bases in between. Here the CDR3 reads CASSRRVDGYTF. In DNA form, the CDR3 reads TGTGCCAGCAGCCGCCGGGTGGATGGCTACACCTTC.

The chain links TRBV7-2 to TRBJ2-7, with a tentative D call TRBD1 (5 bases). V was pared by 2 bases and J by 5 bases, with 19 bases between. The CDR3 contains 16 residues. Germline V gives CDR1 SGHTA, CDR2 FQGNSA. This chain's CDR3 is CASSLPLLSGAHEQYF. DNA for the CDR3: TGTGCCAGCAGCTTACCCCTTCTATCTGGGGCCCACGAGCAGTACTTC.

The rearrangement links TRBV5-1 to TRBJ2-1; 7 positions match TRBD2. CDR1 is SGHRS, CDR2 YFSETQ, per germline. V lost 0 bases and J lost 4; bases outside the gene matches: 10. The CDR3 is 17 amino acids. The CDR3 spells CASSLGPLTGGYNEQFF. CDR3 nucleotides: TGCGCCAGCAGCTTGGGACCTTTAACGGGAGGTTACAATGAGCAGTTCTTC.

As concerns this clone: One end of the junction fails to match germline, which may point to a read error. The chain joins TRBV11-2 to TRBJ1-2; possible D gene TRBD1, 6 bases. Germline-derived CDR1 and CDR2 are SGHAT and FQNNGV. This CDR3 region has 13 residues. The CDR3 reads CASSLGQTGEYAF. The CDR3 nucleotides are TGTGCCAGCAGCTTAGGGCAGACAGGAGAATATGCCTTC. Full variable domain (outside the CDR3, taken from reference TRBV11-2 and TRBJ1-2): EAGVAQSPRYKIIEKRQSVAFWCNPISGHATLYWYQQILGQGPKLLIQFQNNGVVDDSQLPKDRFSAERLKGVDSTLKIQPAKLEDSAVYLCASSLGQTGEYAFGSGTRLTVV.

J is TRBJ2-7 and V is TRBV4-3, with TRBD1 matching 9 bases. J lost 6 bases, V lost 3 bases, and 12 bases had no gene match. The germline V gene encodes CDR1 LGHNA and CDR2 YSLEER. There are 16 residues in the CDR3. DNA for the CDR3: TGCGCCAGCAGCCACACGTGGGGGGACAGGGCACGCGAGCAGTACTTC. The encoded protein is CASSHTWGDRAREQYF.

J is TRBJ2-7 and V is TRBV13, with TRBD2 matching 15 bases. V was clipped by 1 base and J by 0 bases; unmatched bases: 7. Germline loops: CDR1 PRHDT, CDR2 FYEKMQ (reference sequence). The CDR3 runs 19 residues. CDR3 DNA sequence: TGTGCCAGCAGCTTAGAATCTGGACTAGCGGGGGGGGACTCCTACGAGCAGTACTTC. Its protein product is CASSLESGLAGGDSYEQYF.

The CDR3 DNA sequence: TGTGCCTGCCAGAGGGCGGGGGTTGGGCAGCCCCAGCATTTT. Translated, it gives CACQRAGVGQPQHF. The rearrangement joins TRBV30 to TRBJ1-5, with D possibly TRBD1 on 5 matching bases. This CDR3 spans 14 amino acids. Trimming cost V 6 bases and J 7 bases, with 19 bases left between them. The germline CDR1 and CDR2 sequences are GTSNPN and SVGIG (reference sequence).

The rearrangement uses TRBV9 and TRBJ2-3; 8 positions match TRBD2. CDR3 length equals 14 residues. The J segment lost 2 bases and the V segment lost 4 bases, leaving 3 bases of the junction unmatched. The V gene's germline CDR1 is SGDLS and CDR2 YYNGEE. The CDR3 nucleotides are TGTGCCAGCAGCCCCGGGGGGGCCACAGATACGCAGTATTTT. As protein: CASSPGGATDTQYF.

The chain recombines TRBV10-3 with TRBJ1-1, with no clear D. Germline CDR1 and CDR2: ENHRY and SYGVKD. Trimming removed 0 bases at V and 0 bases at J, with 8 bases between. The CDR3 loop spans 15 amino acids. CDR3 nucleotide sequence: TGTGCCATCAGTGAGTCCCGGGGTATGAACACTGAAGCTTTCTTT. The encoded protein is CAISESRGMNTEAFF.